The 18 T cell receptor beta chains listed next were all sequenced from one sample in a study of blood T cell repertoires in COVID-19. Sequencing used immunoSEQ multiplex PCR; TCRdb keeps in-frame clones, though not all of them. Here the sample spans tens of thousands of clones, about 80% being singletons. Sequencing was carried out using peripheral blood. The receptors were sampled from a human donor in a cohort sampled during active COVID-19.

The V call is TRBV7-3, the J call TRBJ2-7, with 8 nucleotides matching TRBD2. The length of the CDR3 is 14 residues. V trimming: 7 bases; J trimming: 2 bases; junction bases outside the gene matches: 7. The germline V gene has CDR1 SGHTA and CDR2 FQGTGA. The CDR3 reads CASNETSGPYEQYF. Written as DNA, the CDR3 is TGTGCCAGCAACGAAACTAGCGGACCCTACGAGCAGTACTTC.

V is TRBV12-5 and J is TRBJ2-2; 11 bases align to TRBD1. The J segment lost 7 bases and the V segment lost 2 bases, leaving 6 bases of the junction unmatched. The CDR3 is made up of 16 amino acids. Germline V gives CDR1 LGHNT, CDR2 FRNRAP. The CDR3 sequence: CASGLSRTGGGGELFF. The CDR3 DNA reads TGTGCTAGTGGTTTGTCACGGACAGGGGGCGGCGGGGAGCTGTTTTTT.

This clone has just one count. The CDR3 DNA is TGCGCCAGCAGTGAGTCTCTCGGACAGGGTTTAGTGTTGGTCGGCTACACCTTC. The encoded protein is CASSESLGQGLVLVGYTF. The V and J genes are TRBV10-2 and TRBJ1-2, with TRBD1 identical over 8 bases. Germline V gene lookup returns CDR1 WSHSY and CDR2 SAAADI. CDR3 size: 18 residues. The ends lost 0 bases at V and 8 bases at J; junction bases unmatched: 17.

A few counts support this clone. The chain employs TRBV5-4 and TRBJ2-3, with TRBD2 identical over 16 bases. V lost 6 bases and J lost 4; bases outside the gene matches: 8. The CDR3 covers 17 residues. CDR1 and CDR2 (germline): SGHNT, YYREEE (reference sequence). The CDR3 DNA sequence: TGTGCCAGCACCCCCCCGGGACTAGCGGGAGGGCCAGATACGCAGTATTTT. It is translated as CASTPPGLAGGPDTQYF.

This chain links TRBV5-8 with TRBJ1-1; unclear D gene. V was cut by 2 bases and J by 5 bases, with 16 bases left in between. This CDR3 has 15 amino acids. Germline CDR1 SGHTS, CDR2 YDEGEE. This CDR3 reads CASSFYSRSRTEAFF. The CDR3, as DNA: TGTGCCAGCAGCTTTTACTCCCGGTCACGGACTGAAGCTTTCTTT.

The rearrangement joins TRBV6-1 to TRBJ2-7; D remains ambiguous. Trimming cost V 2 bases and J 5 bases, with 4 bases left between them. The germline gives CDR1 MNHNS, CDR2 SASEGT. The CDR3 is made up of 11 amino acids. This CDR3 is CASSEFNEQYF. CDR3 nucleotides: TGTGCCAGCAGTGAATTCAACGAGCAGTACTTC.

This chain links TRBV2 with TRBJ2-3; 11 bases match TRBD2. V shed 6 bases and J 6 bases; nucleotides not matched to a gene: 5. This CDR3 is 14 amino acids long. Germline-derived CDR1 and CDR2 are SNHLY and FYNNEI. The CDR3 DNA follows: TGTGCCAGCAGGGGGACTAGCGGTAGCGATACGCAGTATTTT. Its translation is CASRGTSGSDTQYF.

V and J are TRBV5-8 and TRBJ2-7; 8 positions match TRBD1. Germline V gives CDR1 SGHTS, CDR2 YDEGEE. The CDR3 loop spans 15 amino acids. Trimming took 0 bases from V and 2 from J; bases not matched to a gene: 4. CDR3 sequence: CASSLGDRPPYEQYF. The CDR3 region has the DNA TGTGCCAGCAGCTTGGGGGACAGGCCTCCCTACGAGCAGTACTTC. Variable domain in full (rest from reference TRBV5-8 and TRBJ2-7): EAGVTQSPTHLIKTRGQQATLRCSPISGHTSVYWYQQALGLGLQFLLWYDEGEERNRGNFPPRFSGRQFPNYSSELNVNALELEDSALYLCASSLGDRPPYEQYFGPGTRLTVT.

This chain connects TRBV14 to TRBJ1-4, with D hard to call. CDR1 and CDR2 from the germline V gene are SGHDN and FVKESK. The CDR3 extends over 15 amino acids. The V and J ends lost 0 bases and 7 bases respectively, with 12 bases between them. The CDR3 is CASSQDPARSEKLFF. The CDR3 region has the DNA TGTGCCAGCAGCCAAGATCCCGCAAGGAGTGAAAAACTGTTTTTT.

The chain has TRBV6-5 and TRBJ1-1, with 7 positions matching TRBD1. Looked up from germline, CDR1 is MNHEY and CDR2 is SVGAGI. The V segment lost 6 bases and the J segment 9 bases; nucleotides outside the gene matches: 4. The CDR3 loop spans 11 amino acids. For the CDR3, the DNA is TGTGCCAGCAGGTTACAGGGGAAAGCTTTCTTT. This translates into CASRLQGKAFF.

V gene TRBV19 combines with J gene TRBJ2-7; 7 bases align to TRBD1. The V segment lost 4 bases and the J segment 2 bases; nucleotides outside the gene matches: 5. CDR3 length: 14 residues. CDR1 LNHDA and CDR2 SQIVND come from the germline V gene (reference sequence). The CDR3 DNA reads as TGTGCCAGTAGTAAATGGACAGGTACCTACGAGCAGTACTTC. As protein: CASSKWTGTYEQYF.

The DNA for the CDR3 is TGTGCCAGCAGCTTAGATTACCTGGACAGGCTCCAGACCAACTCCTACGAGCAGTACTTC. Its protein is CASSLDYLDRLQTNSYEQYF. The chain joins TRBV11-2 to TRBJ2-7, with 7 bases identical to TRBD1. Germline CDR1 and CDR2: SGHAT and FQNNGV. Germline trimming cut 0 bases from V and 0 bases from J; bases unmatched to any gene: 17. The CDR3 has 20 amino acids.

In DNA, the CDR3 is TGCGCCAGCAGCTTCGGGGGGACAGATACGCAGTATTTT. Translation: CASSFGGTDTQYF. The J gene is TRBJ2-3, the V gene TRBV5-1, with 7 bases aligning to TRBD2. Trimming removed 2 bases from V and 3 bases from J; junction bases left unmatched: 0. The CDR3 is 13 amino acids. Germline-derived CDR1 and CDR2 are SGHRS and YFSETQ.

V is TRBV7-2 and J is TRBJ2-1, with 8 nucleotides matching TRBD2. Germline trimming cut 1 base from V and 7 bases from J; bases unmatched to any gene: 12. The V gene's germline CDR1 is SGHTA and CDR2 FQGNSA. The CDR3 totals 17 residues. This CDR3 reads CASSLGPNGRAGNEQFF. The CDR3 region has the DNA TGTGCCAGCAGCTTAGGCCCCAACGGGAGGGCCGGGAATGAGCAGTTCTTC.

This clone appeared once. The gene calls are TRBV29-1 and TRBJ2-1; 13 bases are shared with TRBD2. The CDR3 consists of 13 residues. From germline, CDR1 is SQVTM and CDR2 ANQGSEA. Trimming removed 6 bases from V and 9 bases from J; junction bases left unmatched: 5. The DNA of the CDR3 is TGCAGCGTGGGGACTAGCGGGACTGTTGAGCAGTTCTTC. Its protein is CSVGTSGTVEQFF.

This chain links TRBV12-3 or TRBV12-4 with TRBJ1-2; TRBD1 is a possible D gene (5 bases). The CDR3 sequence is 12 residues long. The V end lost 8 bases, the J end lost 4 bases, and 11 bases lay between the germline ends. CDR3 sequence: CASSVGGYGYTF. The DNA for the CDR3 is TGTGCCAGCTCCGTCGGGGGCTATGGCTACACCTTC.

The gene calls are TRBV4-2 and TRBJ2-2, with 14 bases aligning to TRBD2. With V trimmed by 6 bases and J by 7 bases, 4 bases remained unmatched. Germline lookup yields CDR1 LGHNA and CDR2 YNFKEQ. The CDR3 is 15 amino acids. Here the CDR3 DNA reads TGTGCCAGCAGGGGACTAGCGGGAGTGGGCGGGGAGCTGTTTTTT. It is translated as CASRGLAGVGGELFF.

This clone showed up just a few times. The chain has TRBV10-3 and TRBJ2-3, with TRBD2 matching over 10 bases. This CDR3 contains 15 residues. Germline lookup yields CDR1 ENHRY and CDR2 SYGVKD. The V and J ends lost 4 bases and 1 base, in that order; junction bases with no gene match: 2. CDR3 amino acids: CAISASGGGTDTQYF. Written as DNA, the CDR3 is TGTGCCATCAGTGCGAGCGGGGGGGGCACAGATACGCAGTATTTT.